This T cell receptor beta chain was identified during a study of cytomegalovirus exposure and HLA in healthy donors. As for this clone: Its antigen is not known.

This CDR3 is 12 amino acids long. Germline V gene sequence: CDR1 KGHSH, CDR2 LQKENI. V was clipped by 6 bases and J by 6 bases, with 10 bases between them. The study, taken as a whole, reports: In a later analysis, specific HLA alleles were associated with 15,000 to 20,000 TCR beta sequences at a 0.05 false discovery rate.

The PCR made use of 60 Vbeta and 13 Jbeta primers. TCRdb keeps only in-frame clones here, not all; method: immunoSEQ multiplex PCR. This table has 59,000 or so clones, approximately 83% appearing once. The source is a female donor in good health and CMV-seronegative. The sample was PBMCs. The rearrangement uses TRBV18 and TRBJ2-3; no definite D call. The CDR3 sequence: CASSPGRDTQYF. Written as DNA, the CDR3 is TGTGCCAGCTCCCCTGGTCGGGATACGCAGTATTTT.